Following are 3 T cell receptor beta chains from one sample sequenced in a study of cytomegalovirus exposure and HLA in healthy donors. With 60 Vbeta and 13 Jbeta primers, the PCR was carried out. TCRdb's table, derived via immunoSEQ multiplex PCR, lists solely in-frame clones and lacks some. The table includes nearly 100,000 clones, around a tenth detected once. Sequenced sample: PBMCs. Receptors were obtained from a man between 45 and 60 years old in good health and CMV-seropositive.

V is TRBV7-9 and J is TRBJ2-7, with 10 bases aligning to TRBD1. V shed 4 bases and J 0 bases; nucleotides not matched to a gene: 3. The CDR3 is 15 amino acids. Per the germline V gene, CDR1 is SEHNR and CDR2 is FQNEAQ (reference sequence). CDR3 sequence (DNA): TGTGCCAGCAGCTCGGGACAGGGGTTCTCCTACGAGCAGTACTTC. It is translated as CASSSGQGFSYEQYF.

This chain links TRBV7-8 with TRBJ1-1; no clear D gene. The CDR3 has 11 residues. The V gene lost 5 bases and the J gene lost 7 bases, with 8 bases spanning the gap. Germline CDR1 and CDR2: SGHVS and FQNEAQ. This CDR3 is CASSQGGEAFF. As DNA, the CDR3 is TGTGCCAGCAGCCAAGGAGGTGAAGCTTTCTTT.

This clone was seen a few times. This chain joins TRBV27 and TRBJ1-1, with a tentative D call TRBD1 (5 bases). V was cut by 0 bases and J by 5 bases, with 16 bases left in between. CDR1 MNHEY and CDR2 SMNVEV come from the germline V gene (reference sequence). The length of the CDR3 is 16 residues. Written as DNA, the CDR3 is TGTGCCAGCAGTTTATCTTGGGGAGGGGCGGAGACTGAAGCTTTCTTT. Translating gives CASSLSWGGAETEAFF.